The rows below give T cell receptor beta chains drawn from one sample of a study of shared clonotypes between healthy human individuals. TCRdb's copy holds only in-frame clones and misses some; the assay was immunoSEQ multiplex PCR. This sample yields around 430,000 clones, of which around 79% are seen a single time; 13% belongs to the top ten. The sequencing sample was made of PBMCs. These receptors were taken from a woman in her thirties or forties in good health. Some clones in this sample may be carry-over from other donors' samples. Each CDR3 is given with its conserved first and last residue. The order of the fields is V gene, clone size, D gene, J gene, CDR3 protein, CDR3 DNA. The D gene is left open where the match is weak. Clone size is not always given. Where it is, it says once, few, many or a class for expanded clones.

TRBV7-8	NA	NA	TRBJ1-1	CASSLQQAGTEAFF	TGTGCCAGCAGCTTACAACAGGCAGGCACTGAAGCTTTCTTT
TRBV28	few	NA	TRBJ1-5	CASSFFLRPQHF	TGTGCCAGCAGTTTCTTTCTTCGGCCCCAGCATTTT
TRBV5-1	many	TRBD1	TRBJ2-5	CASSLGGQKETQYF	TGCGCCAGCAGCTTGGGGGGACAGAAAGAGACCCAGTACTTC
TRBV28	few	NA	TRBJ2-6	CASTESSGANVLTF	TGTGCCAGCACCGAAAGCTCTGGGGCCAACGTCCTGACTTTC
TRBV7-2	once	NA	TRBJ2-3	CASRKTGLRDTQYF	TGTGCCAGCAGAAAGACAGGTCTGAGAGATACGCAGTATTTT
TRBV28	NA	TRBD2	TRBJ2-7	CASSLSGGLYEQYF	TGTGCCAGCAGTCTTAGCGGGGGACTATACGAGCAGTACTTC
TRBV4-2	NA	NA	TRBJ2-6	CASSRDTGSGANVLTF	TGTGCCAGCAGTCGGGATACAGGGTCTGGGGCCAACGTCCTGACTTTC
TRBV25-1	NA	TRBD1	TRBJ2-7	CASSAGDRGSYEQYF	TGTGCCAGCAGCGCCGGGGACAGGGGGTCCTACGAGCAGTACTTC
TRBV6-1	few	TRBD1	TRBJ1-5	CASRTPGGDNQPQHF	TGTGCCAGCAGGACCCCAGGGGGAGACAATCAGCCCCAGCATTTT
TRBV30	NA	TRBD2	TRBJ2-3	CAWSVGSGRADTQYF	TGTGCCTGGAGTGTCGGTAGCGGGAGAGCAGATACGCAGTATTTT
TRBV9	NA	TRBD1	TRBJ1-3	CASSAGRETGVWENTIYF	TGTGCCAGCAGCGCGGGAAGGGAGACAGGGGTTTGGGAAAACACCATATATTTT
TRBV5-8	NA	NA	TRBJ2-5	CASSFIFRGDQYF	TGTGCCAGCAGTTTTATCTTCAGGGGTGACCAGTACTTC
TRBV19	NA	TRBD1	TRBJ2-7	CASSIGQGETYEQYF	TGTGCCAGTAGTATCGGACAGGGGGAAACCTACGAGCAGTACTTC
TRBV2	NA	NA	TRBJ2-5	CASSEFRAGETQYF	TGTGCCAGCAGTGAGTTTAGGGCGGGAGAGACCCAGTACTTC
TRBV9	NA	TRBD1	TRBJ2-6	CASSVAKGQFSGANVLTF	TGTGCCAGCAGCGTAGCAAAGGGACAGTTCTCTGGGGCCAACGTCCTGACTTTC
TRBV29-1	few	TRBD2	TRBJ2-1	CSSEVSGRYGEQFF	TGCAGCAGCGAGGTCAGCGGGAGATATGGTGAGCAGTTCTTC
TRBV7-6	NA	TRBD1	TRBJ1-1	CASSKGQAMNTEAFF	TGTGCCAGCAGCAAGGGACAGGCGATGAACACTGAAGCTTTCTTT
TRBV15	NA	NA	TRBJ1-1	CATSRDLRQYTEAFF	TGTGCCACCAGCAGAGACCTGAGACAGTACACTGAAGCTTTCTTT
TRBV5-5	NA	TRBD1	TRBJ1-5	CASSPQGAGNQPQHF	TGTGCCAGCAGCCCACAGGGGGCCGGCAATCAGCCCCAGCATTTT
TRBV19	NA	NA	TRBJ2-1	CASSIGRAGHNEQFF	TGTGCCAGTAGTATTGGGCGGGCGGGCCACAATGAGCAGTTCTTC
TRBV28	NA	TRBD1	TRBJ2-5	CASSPQTGLEETQYF	TGTGCCAGCAGTCCTCAGACAGGGTTGGAAGAGACCCAGTACTTC
TRBV15	NA	TRBD1	TRBJ2-1	CATSRDSQGAQAEQFF	TGTGCCACCAGCAGAGATTCCCAGGGGGCGCAGGCTGAGCAGTTCTTC
TRBV4-3	NA	TRBD2	TRBJ2-1	CASSTRLAGTNEQFF	TGCGCCAGCAGTACCAGACTAGCGGGTACGAATGAGCAGTTCTTC
TRBV2	NA	TRBD1	TRBJ1-4	CASSPDRGSNEKLFF	TGTGCCAGCAGTCCCGACAGGGGGAGTAATGAAAAACTGTTTTTT
TRBV6-1	NA	NA	TRBJ1-6	CASSVSGDNSPLHF	TGTGCCAGCAGTGTTTCCGGGGATAATTCACCCCTCCACTTT
TRBV14	NA	NA	TRBJ1-1	CASSRHSPGTEAFF	TGTGCCAGCAGCCGCCACAGCCCGGGTACTGAAGCTTTCTTT
TRBV9	few	TRBD1	TRBJ1-2	CASSWDRGNYGYTF	TGTGCCAGCAGCTGGGACAGGGGTAACTATGGCTACACCTTC
TRBV4-2	NA	TRBD2	TRBJ2-7	CASSQGQLAGVHEQYF	TGTGCCAGCAGCCAAGGACAACTAGCGGGAGTGCACGAGCAGTACTTC
TRBV10-3	NA	NA	TRBJ2-7	CASSYSRYEQYF	TGTGCCAGCAGTTACAGCCGCTACGAGCAGTACTTC
TRBV6-6	once	NA	TRBJ2-1	CASRGGQANEQFF	TGTGCCAGCAGGGGAGGACAGGCCAATGAGCAGTTCTTC
TRBV15	many	NA	TRBJ2-5	CATSRDRGKGWETQYF	TGTGCCACCAGCAGAGATCGGGGGAAAGGGTGGGAGACCCAGTACTTC
TRBV11-1	NA	NA	TRBJ1-1	CASSFRSENTEAFF	TGTGCCAGCAGCTTTCGCAGCGAGAACACTGAAGCTTTCTTT
TRBV5-1	NA	TRBD1	TRBJ2-7	CASSLTQGEQYF	TGCGCCAGCAGCTTAACACAGGGGGAGCAGTACTTC
TRBV25-1	NA	NA	TRBJ2-2	CASSAGRNTGELFF	TGTGCCAGCAGTGCCGGGAGGAACACCGGGGAGCTGTTTTTT
TRBV28	NA	NA	TRBJ1-4	CASSQRGGSNEKLFF	TGTGCCAGCAGTCAAAGGGGGGGCAGTAATGAAAAACTGTTTTTT
TRBV15	NA	NA	TRBJ1-3	CATSRDRGYSGNTIYF	TGTGCCACCAGCAGAGATAGGGGCTACTCTGGAAACACCATATATTTT
TRBV23-1	NA	NA	TRBJ2-6	CASSRKEQQSRANVLTF	TGCGCCAGCAGTCGAAAAGAGCAACAAAGTCGGGCCAACGTCCTGACTTTC
TRBV20-1	once	NA	TRBJ2-1	CSARKGYQQFF	TGCAGTGCTAGGAAGGGGTACCAGCAGTTCTTC
TRBV10-3	NA	NA	TRBJ1-3	CAISVGVLSSGNTIYF	TGTGCCATCAGTGTCGGCGTCCTCAGCTCTGGAAACACCATATATTTT
TRBV7-2	NA	NA	TRBJ2-2	CASSLVGYTGELFF	TGTGCCAGCAGCTTAGTAGGATACACCGGGGAGCTGTTTTTT
TRBV7-9	once	NA	TRBJ1-3	CASSLVLEALSGNTIYF	TGTGCCAGCAGCTTAGTGCTTGAGGCTCTCTCTGGAAACACCATATATTTT
TRBV5-1	NA	NA	TRBJ2-2	CASSLGPVELFF	TGCGCCAGCAGCTTGGGACCTGTGGAGCTGTTTTTT